Listed here are 15 T cell receptor beta chains from one sample, sequenced in a study of T cells in Graves' hyperthyroidism and ophthalmopathy. From RNA transcripts, TCR beta CDR3 regions were amplified. Primed by the HTBI set, a first-round RT-PCR was run on the TCR CDR3. TCRdb reprocessed the multiplex PCR reads with MiXCR, giving one entry per CDR3 protein. This table has about 410,000 distinct CDR3 sequences, roughly 14% appearing once. Sequenced material: blood. These receptors all come from a man younger than 35 with Graves' ophthalmopathy.

Concerning this clonotype: A junction boundary mismatches the germline segment, possibly from a read error. The CDR3 bases are TGTGCCACCAGTTCCCCGGGACTACCCTACGAGCAGTACTTC. Amino acid sequence: CATSSPGLPYEQYF. J is TRBJ2-7 and V is TRBV12-3 or TRBV12-4; 7 nucleotides agree with TRBD2. The CDR3 sequence is 14 residues long.

This clonotype occurred many times. The rearrangement links TRBV20-1 to TRBJ1-5, with 7 bases aligning to TRBD1. V shed 0 bases and J 0 bases; nucleotides not matched to a gene: 5. This CDR3 has 16 amino acids. Germline V gives CDR1 DFQATT, CDR2 SNEGSKA (reference sequence). The chain's CDR3 is CSARDGTVISNQPQHF. Here the CDR3 DNA reads TGCAGTGCTAGAGATGGGACAGTCATTAGCAATCAGCCCCAGCATTTT.

The table lists this clonotype with a few counts. J is TRBJ2-7 and V is TRBV4-1, with TRBD2 identical over 11 bases. Trimming took 5 bases from V and 1 from J; bases not matched to a gene: 4. The CDR3 contains 15 residues. Per germline, CDR1 MGHRA and CDR2 YSYEKL. The CDR3: CASSWASGGSYEQYF. For the CDR3, the DNA is TGCGCCAGCAGCTGGGCTAGCGGGGGGTCCTACGAGCAGTACTTC.

This clonotype has just a few counts. The genes are TRBV24-1 and TRBJ2-2; 9 bases align to TRBD2. V lost 5 bases, J lost 0 bases, and 6 bases stayed unmatched. The CDR3 has 17 residues. Germline loops: CDR1 KGHDR, CDR2 SFDVKD. The CDR3 region has the DNA TGTGCCACCAGTGGGCTAGCTAGCGGGACGAACACCGGGGAGCTGTTTTTT. Translation: CATSGLASGTNTGELFF.

This clonotype was counted only a few times. V gene TRBV6-4 combines with J gene TRBJ2-1; D might be TRBD2 (7 bases). V dropped 5 bases and J dropped 4 bases, with 15 bases sitting between them. CDR1 is MRHNA, CDR2 SNTAGT, per germline. The CDR3 totals 15 residues. In DNA, the CDR3 is TGTGCCAGCAGTCTAAGCGGGACAACGTACAATGAGCAGTTCTTC. Its protein product is CASSLSGTTYNEQFF.

This clonotype has just a few counts. This rearrangement joins TRBV5-1 to TRBJ1-1; D is ambiguous. Deletions cut 0 bases from V and 0 bases from J, with 9 bases between. This CDR3 region has 15 residues. Germline V gene lookup returns CDR1 SGHRS and CDR2 YFSETQ. As DNA, the CDR3 is TGCGCCAGCAGCTTGGGAGCTACAGTGAACACTGAAGCTTTCTTT. It codes for CASSLGATVNTEAFF.

This clonotype appeared many times. V is TRBV6-1 and J is TRBJ1-5; tentative D call: TRBD1 (6 bases). Looked up from germline, CDR1 is MNHNS and CDR2 is SASEGT. V lost 3 bases to trimming and J lost 3 bases, with 12 bases between them. The CDR3 consists of 15 residues. CDR3: CASSDGGGINQPQHF. CDR3 sequence (DNA): TGTGCCAGCAGTGATGGAGGGGGGATCAATCAGCCCCAGCATTTT.

This clonotype was seen ten or more times. V is TRBV6-1 and J is TRBJ1-5; D may be TRBD1 (5 bases). The CDR3 is 14 amino acids. The V end was cut by 7 bases, the J end by 4 bases, with 14 bases between. CDR1 is MNHNS and CDR2 is SASEGT in the germline V gene. The CDR3 DNA sequence: TGTGCCAGCAACCGGGGACCGTTAAATCAGCCCCAGCATTTT. It specifies CASNRGPLNQPQHF.

This chain joins TRBV19 and TRBJ1-2; 8 nucleotides match TRBD1. V lost 10 bases, J lost 4 bases, and 11 bases stayed unmatched. The germline V gene encodes CDR1 LNHDA and CDR2 SQIVND (reference sequence). The CDR3 runs to 14 residues. The CDR3 protein is CATHYGTGPYGYTF. CDR3 DNA: TGTGCCACTCATTACGGGACAGGCCCCTATGGCTACACCTTC.

This clonotype occurred a few times. The rearrangement links TRBV9 to TRBJ1-2; no clear D gene. Germline V gene lookup returns CDR1 SGDLS and CDR2 YYNGEE. V lost 3 bases to trimming and J lost 8 bases, with 14 bases between them. The CDR3 is 13 residues long. CDR3 nucleotide sequence: TGTGCCAGCAGCGGGGGTATGCTATGGGGCTACACCTTC. Translated, it gives CASSGGMLWGYTF.

The chain combines TRBV5-6 with TRBJ2-3, with TRBD2 matching over 14 bases. Germline V gene lookup returns CDR1 SGHDT and CDR2 YYEEEE. This CDR3 contains 16 residues. Trimming cost V 7 bases and J 5 bases; bases outside gene matches: 9. CDR3 in DNA: TGTGCCAGCGGCAGGGGACTAGCGGGAGACGGAGATACGCAGTATTTT. This codes for CASGRGLAGDGDTQYF.

The gene calls are TRBV4-1 and TRBJ2-1, with 8 nucleotides matching TRBD1. The CDR3 is 14 amino acids. After removal of 3 bases from V and 7 bases from J, the junction contained 5 bases not matched to a gene. Per the germline V gene, CDR1 is MGHRA and CDR2 is YSYEKL. This CDR3 is CASSQEDRENEQFF. CDR3 in DNA: TGCGCCAGCAGCCAGGAGGACAGGGAAAATGAGCAGTTCTTC.

The rearrangement uses TRBV15 and TRBJ2-3, with TRBD2 identical over 11 bases. J gave up 2 bases and V 0 bases, and 13 bases lay outside the gene matches. Germline assignment: CDR1 LNHNV and CDR2 YYDKDF (reference sequence). There are 20 residues in the CDR3. The CDR3 region is CATSRDSLRLAGGYTDTQYF. DNA for the CDR3: TGTGCCACCAGCAGAGATAGTTTGCGGCTAGCGGGGGGATACACAGATACGCAGTATTTT.

The table lists this clonotype with many counts. This chain joins TRBV20-1 and TRBJ1-1; D gene uncertain. With 1 base removed from V and 1 base from J, the gap between germline ends came to 10 bases. The CDR3 totals 14 residues. Germline V gene sequence: CDR1 DFQATT, CDR2 SNEGSKA (reference sequence). The CDR3 loop reads CSARAGSTNTEAFF. CDR3 DNA sequence: TGCAGTGCTAGAGCGGGGTCAACGAACACTGAAGCTTTCTTT.

This clonotype was recorded many times. V is TRBV18 and J is TRBJ2-7; 12 nucleotides match TRBD1. CDR1 is KGHSH, CDR2 LQKENI, per germline. The CDR3 has 14 residues. V lost 3 bases to trimming and J lost 6 bases; unmatched junction nucleotides: 3. The DNA of the CDR3 is TGTGCCAGCTCACCCGTGGGACAGGGGGCCGAGCAGTACTTC. This translates into CASSPVGQGAEQYF. The complete variable domain, with remaining parts taken from reference TRBV18 and TRBJ2-7, reads NAGVMQNPRHLVRRRGQEARLRCSPMKGHSHVYWYRQLPEEGLKFMVYLQKENIIDESGMPKERFSAEFPKEGPSILRIQQVVRGDSAAYFCASSPVGQGAEQYFGPGTRLTVT.